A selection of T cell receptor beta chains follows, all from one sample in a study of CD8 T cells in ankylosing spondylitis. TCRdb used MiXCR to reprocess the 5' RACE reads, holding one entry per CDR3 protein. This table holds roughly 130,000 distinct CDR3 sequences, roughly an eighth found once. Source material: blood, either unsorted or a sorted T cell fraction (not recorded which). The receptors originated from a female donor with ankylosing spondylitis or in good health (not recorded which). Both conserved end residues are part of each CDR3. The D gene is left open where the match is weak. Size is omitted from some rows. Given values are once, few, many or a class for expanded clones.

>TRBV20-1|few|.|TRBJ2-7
CSARGGNLYEQYF
TGCAGTGCTAGAGGAGGGAACCTCTACGAGCAGTACTTC
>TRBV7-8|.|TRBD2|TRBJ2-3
CATLGLGYTDTQYF
TGTGCCACCCTCGGACTAGGGTACACAGATACGCAGTATTTT
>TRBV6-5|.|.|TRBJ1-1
CASSYSQGRTEAFF
TGTGCCAGCAGTTATAGTCAGGGACGTACTGAAGCTTTCTTT
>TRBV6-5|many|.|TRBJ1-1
CASSPQMNTEAFF
TGTGCCAGCAGCCCTCAAATGAACACTGAAGCTTTCTTT
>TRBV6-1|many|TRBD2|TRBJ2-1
CASSEGSGGPYNEQFF
TGTGCCAGCAGTGAAGGGTCGGGGGGGCCCTACAATGAGCAGTTCTTC
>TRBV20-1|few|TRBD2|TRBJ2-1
CSASLAGATYNEQFF
TGCAGTGCTAGCCTAGCGGGTGCCACCTACAATGAGCAGTTCTTC
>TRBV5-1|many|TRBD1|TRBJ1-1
CASSDTGGTEAFF
TGCGCCAGCAGCGACACAGGGGGCACTGAAGCTTTCTTT
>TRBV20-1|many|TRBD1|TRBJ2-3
CSATGQGAWDTQYF
TGCAGTGCTACGGGACAGGGGGCTTGGGATACGCAGTATTTT
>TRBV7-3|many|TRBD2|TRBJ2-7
CASSPLAMSDAYEQYF
TGTGCCAGCAGCCCACTAGCGATGTCGGACGCCTACGAGCAGTACTTC
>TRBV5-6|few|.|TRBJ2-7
CASSLGRGYPYEQYF
TGTGCCAGCAGCTTGGGACGGGGGTACCCCTACGAGCAGTACTTC
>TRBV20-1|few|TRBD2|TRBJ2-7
CSALRTSGGRISYEQYF
TGCAGTGCTTTAAGGACTAGCGGGGGGCGAATCTCCTACGAGCAGTACTTC
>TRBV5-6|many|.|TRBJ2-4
CASSSTKAIQYF
TGTGCCAGCAGCTCGACGAAAGCAATTCAGTACTTC
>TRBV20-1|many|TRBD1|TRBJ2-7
CSARDRITGGLTYEQYF
TGCAGTGCTAGAGATCGAATCACAGGGGGGCTGACCTACGAGCAGTACTTC
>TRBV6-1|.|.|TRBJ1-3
CASRDLLGNTIYF
TGTGCCAGCAGGGACCTTTTGGGAAACACCATATATTTT
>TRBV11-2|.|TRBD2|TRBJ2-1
CASSLVWASGSPGNEQFF
TGTGCCAGCAGCTTAGTGTGGGCTAGCGGGAGTCCAGGCAATGAGCAGTTCTTC
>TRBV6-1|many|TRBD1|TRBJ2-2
CASTKDRGVGELFF
TGTGCCAGCACCAAGGACAGGGGGGTCGGGGAGCTGTTTTTT
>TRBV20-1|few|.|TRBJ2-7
CSAVPGLEPYEQYF
TGCAGTGCTGTTCCGGGACTTGAACCTTACGAGCAGTACTTC
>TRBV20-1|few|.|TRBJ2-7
CSAITGSYEQYF
TGCAGTGCTATAACAGGATCCTACGAGCAGTACTTC
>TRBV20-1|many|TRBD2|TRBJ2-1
CSSTSGGIYNEQFF
TGCAGCTCGACTAGCGGGGGGATATACAATGAGCAGTTCTTC
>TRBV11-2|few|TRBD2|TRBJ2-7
CASSGGGLGTYEQYF
TGTGCCAGCAGCGGCGGGGGGTTGGGAACCTACGAGCAGTACTTC
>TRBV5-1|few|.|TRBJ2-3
CASSFTVDTQYF
TGCGCCAGCAGCTTCACCGTAGATACGCAGTATTTT
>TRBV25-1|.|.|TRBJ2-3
CASSDALGRPDTQYF
TGTGCCAGCAGTGATGCTTTGGGGCGGCCAGATACGCAGTATTTT
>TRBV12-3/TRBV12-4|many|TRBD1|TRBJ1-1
CASRRSSGGYTEAFF
TGTGCCAGCAGGCGCAGCTCAGGGGGCTACACTGAAGCTTTCTTT
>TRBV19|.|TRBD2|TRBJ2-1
CASSIGTSGANEQFF
TGTGCCAGTAGTATAGGGACTAGCGGGGCTAATGAGCAGTTCTTC
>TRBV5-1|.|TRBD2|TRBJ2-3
CASSLARGAGATFSTDTQYF
TGCGCCAGCAGCTTGGCCCGGGGAGCGGGGGCGACTTTTAGCACAGATACGCAGTATTTT
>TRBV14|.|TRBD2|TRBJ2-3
CASGSYTAGGPGFDNTQYF
TGTGCCAGCGGCTCGTACACCGCGGGAGGGCCCGGTTTTGATAATACGCAGTATTTT
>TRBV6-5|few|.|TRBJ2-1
CASSYQRARNEQFF
TGTGCCAGCAGTTATCAGCGGGCGCGGAATGAGCAGTTCTTC
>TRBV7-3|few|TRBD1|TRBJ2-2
CASSRTGRTGELFF
TGTGCCAGCAGCCGGACAGGGAGGACCGGGGAGCTGTTTTTT
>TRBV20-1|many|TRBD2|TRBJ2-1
CSARISGKHNEQFF
TGCAGTGCTAGAATTAGCGGGAAACACAATGAGCAGTTCTTC
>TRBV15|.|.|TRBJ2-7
CATSRDFRGRANRHGYEQYF
TGTGCCACCAGCAGAGATTTTCGGGGAAGGGCCAACCGGCACGGCTACGAGCAGTACTTC
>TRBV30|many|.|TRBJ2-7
CAWSVSGYEQYF
TGTGCCTGGAGTGTCTCAGGCTACGAGCAGTACTTC